The TCR beta chain described here comes from a study of post-analysis software for immune sequencing data. Looking at the study overall: Recorded subtypes: relapsing-remitting, secondary progressive, progressive-relapsing; some patients unannotated.

General observations from the study: TRBV5-6, TRBV5-1 and TRBV20-1 belonged to a set of a few TRBV segments that were more frequent in patients than controls. Versus controls, multiple sclerosis patients showed significantly lower diversity (normalized Chao1).

Only a few counts were recorded for this clonotype. Its antigen is undetermined. Trimming cost V 4 bases and J 7 bases; bases outside gene matches: 13. The CDR3 sequence is 16 residues long. Germline V lookup: CDR1 LGHDT, CDR2 YNNKEL (reference sequence). Libraries were made from TCR beta cDNA, and they carried unique molecular identifiers. TCRdb independently ran MiXCR on the PCR reads; one entry per CDR3 protein. The table lists 750,000 to 950,000 distinct CDR3 sequences, roughly 50% of them singletons. Input material: blood. The receptor's source is a girl aged 5-17 years with multiple sclerosis. V usage is TRBV3-1 and J usage is TRBJ2-1; 7 bases map to TRBD2. The CDR3 nucleotides are TGTGCCAGCAGCCTTACGCTAGCGGTGGCGTGGAATGAGCAGTTCTTC. It yields the protein CASSLTLAVAWNEQFF.